A single sample is the source of the 28 T cell receptor beta chains below, sequenced in a study of graft-versus-host responses after intestinal transplantation (dated by TCRdb to the early 2020s). These TCRs' antigens remain unknown. The method was the immunoSEQ multiplex PCR assay. The table was pulled from immuneACCESS by TCRdb, which kept in-frame rearrangements only. Such tables lose some clones; where checked, under half of the loss comes from unresolved V genes, and the rest has no known cause. For this sample there are about 120,000 clones; approximately 95% appear just once. Over 2.5% of the sample is in the top ten clones. The sample's time point label, decoded: cells obtained before transplantation from donor or recipient. Material: unstimulated CD8+ T cells sorted from spleen or lymph node cells, obtained before intestinal transplant. These receptors were taken from a human donor who received an intestinal transplant.

The chain carries TRBV28 and TRBJ1-4; 7 nucleotides line up with TRBD1. V shed 7 bases and J 5 bases; nucleotides not matched to a gene: 13. The CDR3 loop spans 16 amino acids. CDR1 is MDHEN and CDR2 is SYDVKM in the germline V gene. CDR3 coding DNA: TGTGCCAGCAAGGCGGGACAGCTAGGGTGGAATGAAAAACTGTTTTTT. The encoded protein is CASKAGQLGWNEKLFF.

This clone was found once. The chain employs TRBV13 and TRBJ2-1; D possibly corresponds to TRBD2 (6 bases). V lost 3 bases, J lost 5 bases, and 14 bases lay in between. Germline values: CDR1 PRHDT, CDR2 FYEKMQ (reference sequence). The length of the CDR3 is 15 residues. The CDR3 protein is CASSLGGGGNNEQFF. The CDR3 DNA reads TGTGCCAGCAGCTTGGGTGGTGGGGGGAACAATGAGCAGTTCTTC. The variable domain in full, completed from reference TRBV13 and TRBJ2-1, reads AAGVIQSPRHLIKEKRETATLKCYPIPRHDTVYWYQQGPGQDPQFLISFYEKMQSDKGSIPDRFSAQQFSDYHSELNMSSLELGDSALYFCASSLGGGGNNEQFFGPGTRLTVL.

V and J are TRBV29-1 and TRBJ2-7, with 7 bases identical to TRBD2. V shed 0 bases, J shed 2 bases, and the junction held 4 bases outside the gene matches. The CDR3 length is 14 residues. Germline V lookup: CDR1 SQVTM, CDR2 ANQGSEA. Here the CDR3 DNA reads TGCAGCGTTGAAGATAGCGGGCAACCCTACGAGCAGTACTTC. It translates to CSVEDSGQPYEQYF.

This chain links TRBV18 with TRBJ2-5; D is unresolved. The J call is in doubt because the DNA end fits TRBJ2-7 better. The CDR3 extends over 14 amino acids. CDR1 and CDR2 from the germline V gene are KGHSH and LQKENI. CDR3 sequence reads: CASSIGRATYEQYF. The CDR3 DNA follows: TGTGCCAGCTCCATCGGCAGAGCTACCTACGAGCAGTACTTC.

The CDR3 loop is CASSGAAQQNLAFF. The CDR3 coding sequence is TGTGCCAGCAGTGGAGCGGCTCAGCAGAATCTAGCTTTCTTT. The chain couples TRBV27 to TRBJ1-1, with D unclear. Trimming pared 5 bases from V and 10 bases from J, leaving 20 bases between. Germline V gene data show CDR1 as MNHEY and CDR2 as SMNVEV (reference sequence). The CDR3 sequence is 14 residues long.

The chain has TRBV9 and TRBJ2-2, with 9 bases fitting TRBD1. This CDR3 region has 16 residues. Germline assignment: CDR1 SGDLS and CDR2 YYNGEE. The ends lost 4 bases at V and 7 bases at J; junction bases unmatched: 11. The CDR3 reads CASSPPGTGTNGELFF. The CDR3 nucleotides are TGTGCCAGCAGCCCCCCGGGGACAGGGACTAACGGGGAGCTGTTTTTT.

This chain's CDR3 is CAISEGQGNQPQHF. As DNA, the CDR3 is TGTGCCATCAGTGAGGGGCAGGGCAATCAGCCCCAGCATTTT. This sequence joins TRBV10-3 and TRBJ1-5; D is unresolved. In germline, CDR1 is ENHRY, CDR2 SYGVKD. The CDR3 is 14 residues long. The V end lost 2 bases, the J end lost 2 bases, and 7 bases lay between the germline ends.

The V call is TRBV15, the J call TRBJ1-5; 10 bases agree with TRBD1. Germline V gene lookup returns CDR1 LNHNV and CDR2 YYDKDF (reference sequence). The trim removed 0 bases at V and 4 bases at J, leaving 3 bases unmatched. The CDR3 extends over 16 amino acids. DNA for the CDR3: TGTGCCACCAGCAGAGACCGGGACAGGGGTAATCAGCCCCAGCATTTT. Amino acid sequence: CATSRDRDRGNQPQHF.

This clone showed up just once. V and J are TRBV4-1 and TRBJ2-7; unclear D gene. The CDR3 is 13 amino acids. In germline, CDR1 is MGHRA, CDR2 YSYEKL. Trimming took off 4 bases at V and 5 bases at J, with 12 bases between the two ends. The CDR3 reads CASSPLVVDEQYF. DNA of the CDR3: TGCGCCAGCAGCCCCCTAGTCGTGGACGAGCAGTACTTC.

The V call is TRBV4-2, the J call TRBJ2-1; D possibly corresponds to TRBD2 (5 bases). The germline V gene has CDR1 LGHNA and CDR2 YNFKEQ. There are 12 residues in the CDR3. V was trimmed by 3 bases and J by 7 bases, leaving 7 bases between them. The CDR3, as DNA: TGTGCCAGCAGCCACCTAGCAAATGAGCAGTTCTTC. As protein: CASSHLANEQFF.

The chain uses TRBV13 and TRBJ2-1, with D maybe TRBD2 (6 bases). Trimming pared 1 base from V and 0 bases from J, leaving 13 bases between. This CDR3 has 17 amino acids. The germline gives CDR1 PRHDT, CDR2 FYEKMQ (reference sequence). The CDR3 is CASSLEGSGSSYNEQFF. The CDR3, as DNA: TGTGCCAGCAGCTTAGAAGGTAGCGGAAGCTCCTACAATGAGCAGTTCTTC.

This sequence joins TRBV9 and TRBJ2-5, with D unresolved. Gene TRBJ2-7 matches the end of the DNA better, so the J call may be wrong. Germline V gene data show CDR1 as SGDLS and CDR2 as YYNGEE. CDR3 length: 15 amino acids. The CDR3 DNA reads as TGTGCCAGCAGCGTAGAAGCGCTTCCCTCCTACGAGCAGTACTTC. Translation: CASSVEALPSYEQYF.

DNA of the CDR3: TGTGCCAGTCATACGGGACAGGGTTTATATGGCTACACCTTC. Protein sequence: CASHTGQGLYGYTF. V gene TRBV6-1 combines with J gene TRBJ1-2; 9 nucleotides align to TRBD1. This CDR3 comprises 14 residues. CDR1 is MNHNS and CDR2 is SASEGT in the germline V gene. The J segment lost 5 bases and the V segment lost 9 bases, leaving 10 bases of the junction unmatched.

The chain employs TRBV29-1 and TRBJ2-1; the D call may be TRBD1 or TRBD2 (5 bases each). This CDR3 has 14 residues. CDR1 and CDR2 from the germline V gene are SQVTM and ANQGSEA. Between the trimmed V and J ends, which lost 3 bases and 0 bases, there was a span of 9 bases. For the CDR3, the DNA is TGCAGCGTTGAGGGGGATAGCTCCTACAATGAGCAGTTCTTC. This sequence encodes CSVEGDSSYNEQFF.

V is TRBV7-8 and J is TRBJ2-1; 7 bases agree with TRBD2. The CDR3 totals 13 residues. Germline assignment: CDR1 SGHVS and CDR2 FQNEAQ. V lost 7 bases to trimming and J lost 7 bases; unmatched junction nucleotides: 7. CDR3 coding DNA: TGTGCCAGCACCATACTAGCGTCGAATGAGCAGTTCTTC. Its protein product is CASTILASNEQFF.

The chain is built from TRBV5-6 and TRBJ2-1; D perhaps matches TRBD1 (5 bases). With 0 bases removed from V and 0 bases from J, the gap between germline ends came to 10 bases. CDR1 is SGHDT and CDR2 is YYEEEE in the germline V gene. The CDR3 covers 16 residues. The CDR3 loop is CASSLGARASYNEQFF. CDR3 DNA sequence: TGTGCCAGCAGCTTGGGGGCCAGGGCCTCCTACAATGAGCAGTTCTTC.

The chain has TRBV7-9 and TRBJ2-1; D unclear. The CDR3 covers 12 residues. Between the trimmed V and J ends, which lost 0 bases and 6 bases, there was a span of 3 bases. CDR1 SEHNR and CDR2 FQNEAQ come from the germline V gene (reference sequence). The CDR3, as DNA: TGTGCCAGCAGCTTAGCGGCCAATGAGCAGTTCTTC. It is translated as CASSLAANEQFF.

The V call is TRBV9, the J call TRBJ1-3; D unresolved. V was pared by 6 bases and J by 8 bases, with 15 bases between. Per germline, CDR1 SGDLS and CDR2 YYNGEE. The CDR3 is 13 amino acids. The CDR3 loop is CASTRGSLDTIYF. The CDR3 DNA follows: TGTGCCAGCACCCGGGGATCGCTTGACACCATATATTTT.

This CDR3 reads CASSALHRDSDASQETQYF. The CDR3 DNA is TGTGCCAGCAGCGCTCTTCACCGGGACTCCGACGCATCCCAAGAGACCCAGTACTTC. This chain links TRBV7-9 with TRBJ2-5, with D possibly matching TRBD2 (6 bases). Germline V gene lookup returns CDR1 SEHNR and CDR2 FQNEAQ (reference sequence). The CDR3 has 19 amino acids. V was clipped by 5 bases and J by 1 base, with 26 bases between them.

The gene calls are TRBV27 and TRBJ1-2, with D unclear. Trimming cost V 3 bases and J 1 base, with 9 bases left between them. Germline CDR1 reads MNHEY; CDR2 reads SMNVEV (reference sequence). The CDR3 extends over 14 amino acids. CDR3 nucleotides: TGTGCCAGCAGTTTTTTCGGGAATAACTATGGCTACACCTTC. Translated: CASSFFGNNYGYTF.

This clone appeared a single time. This chain joins TRBV10-1 and TRBJ2-2; possible D gene TRBD2, 5 bases. CDR1 and CDR2 (germline): WNHNN, SYGVQD (reference sequence). Trimming left V 1 base short and J 7 bases short, with 10 bases between. The CDR3 has 14 amino acids. CDR3 loop: CASSEWGVGGELFF. The CDR3 coding sequence is TGCGCCAGCAGTGAGTGGGGAGTCGGCGGGGAGCTGTTTTTT.

The rearrangement links TRBV4-3 to TRBJ1-5; possible D gene TRBD1, 5 bases. The CDR3 is made up of 15 amino acids. V gave up 0 bases and J gave up 1 base, with 7 bases separating them. Germline-derived CDR1 and CDR2 are LGHNA and YSLEER. CDR3 DNA: TGCGCCAGCAGCCAAGACAGGGAAAGCAATCAGCCCCAGCATTTT. It translates to CASSQDRESNQPQHF.

This chain links TRBV5-1 with TRBJ2-3; perhaps TRBD1 as D (6 bases). Germline V gene lookup returns CDR1 SGHRS and CDR2 YFSETQ. CDR3 length equals 15 residues. V shed 3 bases and J shed 4 bases, with 15 bases lying between them. CDR3 loop: CASSSSSGAPDTQYF. Here the CDR3 DNA reads TGCGCCAGCAGCTCTTCCTCAGGGGCCCCAGATACGCAGTATTTT.

This chain connects TRBV5-8 to TRBJ2-5, with 11 bases that match TRBD2. Matching the DNA end better, TRBJ2-7 makes the J call doubtful. Germline CDR1 is SGHTS and CDR2 is YDEGEE. This CDR3 comprises 18 residues. CDR3 loop: CASSFRGGSGRESYEQYF. CDR3 coding DNA: TGTGCCAGCAGCTTCCGGGGTGGTAGCGGGAGGGAATCCTACGAGCAGTACTTC.

The chain carries TRBV4-1 and TRBJ1-2; weak D call: TRBD1 (5 bases). Germline CDR1 and CDR2: MGHRA and YSYEKL. The germline V and J ends were trimmed by 0 bases and 3 bases, with 11 bases remaining between them. The CDR3 totals 15 residues. CDR3 residues: CASSQEGGTYYGYTF. CDR3 nucleotide sequence: TGCGCCAGCAGCCAAGAAGGAGGGACCTACTATGGCTACACCTTC.

The rearrangement joins TRBV4-1 to TRBJ2-1; D call uncertain. CDR3 length equals 15 residues. V was clipped by 1 base and J by 1 base, with 8 bases between them. CDR1 is MGHRA and CDR2 is YSYEKL in the germline V gene. CDR3 in amino acids: CASSQGVGSYNEQFF. The CDR3 DNA reads as TGCGCCAGCAGCCAAGGGGTCGGGTCCTACAATGAGCAGTTCTTC.

Notes on this clone: The sample has other DNA sequences that encode this CDR3 too. The chain couples TRBV5-6 to TRBJ2-1, with 14 positions matching TRBD2. The J segment lost 7 bases and the V segment lost 0 bases, leaving 6 bases of the junction unmatched. Germline CDR1 SGHDT, CDR2 YYEEEE. There are 17 residues in the CDR3. The CDR3 DNA sequence: TGTGCCAGCAGCTTGGCCCTGGGACTAGCGGGAGATAATGAGCAGTTCTTC. Its translation: CASSLALGLAGDNEQFF.

This clone was found once. The V gene is TRBV11-3, the J gene TRBJ2-1; either TRBD1 or TRBD2 may fit D (5 bases each). From germline, CDR1 is SGHNT and CDR2 YENEEA. V was trimmed by 2 bases and J by 8 bases, leaving 10 bases between them. This CDR3 comprises 13 residues. This CDR3 is CASSLRVGDEQFF. For the CDR3, the DNA is TGTGCCAGCAGCTTAAGGGTGGGGGATGAGCAGTTCTTC.